One and the same sample provided the 20 T cell receptor beta chains below, sequenced in a study of Ad26.COV2.S vaccination and SARS-CoV-2 variants (TCRdb year 2021). Preparation of the library involved the immunoSEQ multiplex PCR assay. TCRdb re-hosts the immuneACCESS table, in-frame sequences only. Its copies lack some clones; in the studies checked, an unresolved V gene accounts for under half of them, and the cause for the rest is not known. A total of 360,000 or so clones appear in this sample, around nine tenths of them only once. Of the sample, 3.4% is held by the ten largest clones. The label giving this sample's treatment or condition can be read as: approximately 18 received Ad26.COV2.S at low or high dose, single or two shots; 5 received placebo; per-sample allocation not given. Repertoires of vaccine and placebo recipients were sequenced from samples taken on day 63 after the first injection.

The sample here was peripheral blood, taken in a trial of Ad26.COV2.S vaccine versus placebo. The origin of the receptors is a person between 18 and 65 years old who received the Ad26.COV2.S COVID-19 vaccine or a placebo.

The chain combines TRBV6-5 with TRBJ2-1, with 12 bases aligning to TRBD2. CDR1 and CDR2 from the germline V gene are MNHEY and SVGAGI. The CDR3 sequence is 15 residues long. The trim removed 2 bases at V and 6 bases at J, leaving 2 bases unmatched. In DNA, the CDR3 is TGTGCCAGCAGTTACCTGGGACTAGCGGGCAATGAGCAGTTCTTC. This encodes CASSYLGLAGNEQFF.

The gene calls are TRBV5-5 and TRBJ2-7; no clear D gene. Germline V gives CDR1 SGHKS, CDR2 YYEKEE (reference sequence). The CDR3 length is 15 residues. Trimming took off 3 bases at V and 7 bases at J, with 20 bases between the two ends. The CDR3 nucleotides are TGTGCCAGCAGCTCACAGACATCCACCCCCCTGGAGCAGTACTTC. Its protein product is CASSSQTSTPLEQYF.

The chain joins TRBV7-8 to TRBJ1-1; D call uncertain. V lost 3 bases and J 10 bases, leaving 9 bases between the germline ends. Germline V gene lookup returns CDR1 SGHVS and CDR2 FQNEAQ. This CDR3 is 11 amino acids long. Written as DNA, the CDR3 is TGTGCCAGCAGCTTTGACTCTATAGCTTTCTTT. It translates to CASSFDSIAFF.

This rearrangement joins TRBV7-3 to TRBJ2-3; TRBD2 matches at 7 bases. The CDR3 has 16 amino acids. V gave up 1 base and J gave up 2 bases; unmatched junction bases: 6. Germline CDR1 SGHTA, CDR2 FQGTGA. In DNA form, the CDR3 reads TGTGCCAGCAGCTTAATCGCGGGGGAGTTCACAGATACGCAGTATTTT. This translates into CASSLIAGEFTDTQYF.

The chain couples TRBV27 to TRBJ2-3; D call uncertain. The CDR3 sequence is 13 residues long. Germline-derived CDR1 and CDR2 are MNHEY and SMNVEV (reference sequence). Trimming cost V 5 bases and J 3 bases, with 9 bases left between them. The CDR3 coding sequence is TGTGCCAGCAGTACCAAAAGTACAGATACGCAGTATTTT. This sequence encodes CASSTKSTDTQYF.

The J gene is TRBJ1-2, the V gene TRBV5-8; 8 bases are a match to TRBD1. CDR1 and CDR2 (germline): SGHTS, YDEGEE. The CDR3 totals 16 residues. Trimming at V came to 3 bases and at J to 3 bases, leaving 10 bases not matched to a gene. The chain's CDR3 is CASSSLTGAGDYGYTF. The CDR3 DNA is TGTGCCAGCAGCTCCCTGACAGGGGCCGGAGACTATGGCTACACCTTC. The variable domain in full, completed from reference TRBV5-8 and TRBJ1-2, reads EAGVTQSPTHLIKTRGQQATLRCSPISGHTSVYWYQQALGLGLQFLLWYDEGEERNRGNFPPRFSGRQFPNYSSELNVNALELEDSALYLCASSSLTGAGDYGYTFGSGTRLTVV.

The chain uses TRBV12-3 or TRBV12-4 and TRBJ2-2; D is ambiguous. The V end was cut by 5 bases, the J end by 4 bases, with 8 bases between. This CDR3 comprises 13 residues. In DNA, the CDR3 is TGTGCCAGCAGTCTCGGATCCACCGGGGAGCTGTTTTTT. This gives the protein CASSLGSTGELFF.

This chain uses TRBV7-9 with TRBJ1-5, with a possible D match to TRBD1 (5 bases). V lost 9 bases to trimming and J lost 7 bases, with 13 bases between them. This CDR3 comprises 12 residues. Germline CDR1 and CDR2: SEHNR and FQNEAQ (reference sequence). In DNA, the CDR3 is TGTGCCAGTTCCTCGGGGGAACAGCCCCAGCATTTT. Encoded protein: CASSSGEQPQHF. The full variable domain, with the rest looked up from reference TRBV7-9 and TRBJ1-5, is DTGVSQNPRHKITKRGQNVTFRCDPISEHNRLYWYRQTLGQGPEFLTYFQNEAQLEKSRLLSDRFSAERPKGSFSTLEIQRTEQGDSAMYLCASSSGEQPQHFGDGTRLSIL.

V gene TRBV6-5 combines with J gene TRBJ1-1; D remains unclear. The CDR3 has 12 amino acids. Trimming took 6 bases from V and 4 from J, leaving 9 bases between them. Germline V lookup: CDR1 MNHEY, CDR2 SVGAGI. CDR3 residues: CASSLLGTEAFF. The CDR3, as DNA: TGTGCCAGCAGCCTCTTGGGCACTGAAGCTTTCTTT.

The chain couples TRBV30 to TRBJ1-2, with TRBD1 identical over 7 bases. Trimming cost V 3 bases and J 7 bases; bases outside gene matches: 2. The V gene's germline CDR1 is GTSNPN and CDR2 SVGIG (reference sequence). The length of the CDR3 is 11 residues. The chain's CDR3 is CAWRHRGGYTF. In DNA form, the CDR3 reads TGTGCCTGGAGGCACAGGGGTGGCTACACCTTC.

This clone was counted only a few times. The chain recombines TRBV6-2 or TRBV6-3 with TRBJ1-5; no clear D. The germline V and J ends were trimmed by 4 bases and 10 bases, with 8 bases remaining between them. Germline V lookup: CDR1 MNHEY, CDR2 SVGEGT. This CDR3 has 11 residues. CDR3 sequence: CASSSGRPQHF. In DNA, the CDR3 is TGTGCCAGCAGTTCCGGGAGACCCCAGCATTTT.

J is TRBJ1-2 and V is TRBV5-4, with D uncertain. V was cut by 1 base and J by 4 bases, with 8 bases left in between. CDR3 size: 13 residues. Germline assignment: CDR1 SGHNT and CDR2 YYREEE (reference sequence). The CDR3 sequence: CASSLSRGYGYTF. The CDR3 DNA sequence: TGTGCCAGCAGCTTGAGTCGTGGCTATGGCTACACCTTC.

V is TRBV4-1 and J is TRBJ2-7, with a tentative D call TRBD2 (5 bases). CDR3 length equals 13 residues. V was cut by 3 bases and J by 3 bases, with 9 bases left in between. Germline V gives CDR1 MGHRA, CDR2 YSYEKL. The CDR3 nucleotides read TGCGCCAGCAGCCAGGCGGGTGTCTACGAGCAGTACTTC. Protein sequence: CASSQAGVYEQYF.

The CDR3: CASSPAGGFTDTQYF. CDR3 nucleotide sequence: TGTGCCAGCAGCCCAGCGGGGGGCTTCACAGATACGCAGTATTTT. V gene TRBV7-8 combines with J gene TRBJ2-3; 9 positions agree with TRBD2. The CDR3 extends over 15 amino acids. Germline V CDR1 and CDR2: SGHVS, FQNEAQ. The J segment lost 2 bases and the V segment lost 5 bases, leaving 5 bases of the junction unmatched.

In DNA form, the CDR3 reads TGTGCCAGCAGCGTAGAAGGATCGCCGAACACTGAAGCTTTCTTT. Translation: CASSVEGSPNTEAFF. The chain joins TRBV9 to TRBJ1-1; no reliable D call. Germline V lookup: CDR1 SGDLS, CDR2 YYNGEE. This CDR3 is 15 amino acids long. Trimming took off 0 bases at V and 1 base at J, with 10 bases between the two ends. Full variable domain (missing parts from reference TRBV9 and TRBJ1-1): DSGVTQTPKHLITATGQRVTLRCSPRSGDLSVYWYQQSLDQGLQFLIQYYNGEERAKGNILERFSAQQFPDLHSELNLSSLELGDSALYFCASSVEGSPNTEAFFGQGTRLTVV.

The CDR3 coding sequence is TGCGCCAGCAGCTTGGGACTAGCGGGGTCCTCCTACGAGCAGTACTTC. It yields the protein CASSLGLAGSSYEQYF. The chain is built from TRBV5-1 and TRBJ2-7; 11 positions agree with TRBD2. The CDR3 length is 16 residues. J was trimmed by 0 bases and V by 0 bases; bases with no gene match: 2. Per the germline V gene, CDR1 is SGHRS and CDR2 is YFSETQ.

This clone was observed a few times. The chain combines TRBV5-1 with TRBJ1-2; D is ambiguous. The CDR3 length is 19 residues. V was pared by 3 bases and J by 6 bases, with 30 bases between. Germline CDR1 SGHRS, CDR2 YFSETQ. In nucleotides, the CDR3 is TGCGCCAGCAGCTCCGGCCTCACCCCGAAACACAGTAGTTCTGATGGCTACACCTTC. Its translation is CASSSGLTPKHSSSDGYTF.

This clone was picked up a small number of times. The V and J genes are TRBV7-3 and TRBJ2-2, with 7 nucleotides matching TRBD2. Germline-derived CDR1 and CDR2 are SGHTA and FQGTGA. Trimming took 5 bases from V and 6 from J; bases not matched to a gene: 3. This CDR3 contains 13 residues. CDR3 residues: CASSPTSAGELFF. DNA of the CDR3: TGTGCCAGCAGCCCTACTAGCGCCGGGGAGCTGTTTTTT.

This clone was detected only once. The J gene is TRBJ2-2, the V gene TRBV18; 8 bases map to TRBD2. The CDR3 loop spans 19 amino acids. V dropped 3 bases and J dropped 0; count of bases not matched to a gene: 12. Per the germline V gene, CDR1 is KGHSH and CDR2 is LQKENI. The CDR3 sequence is CASSPIRGGPFTNTGELFF. CDR3 DNA sequence: TGTGCCAGCTCACCCATCCGGGGGGGTCCCTTCACGAACACCGGGGAGCTGTTTTTT.

This chain joins TRBV27 and TRBJ1-6; the match to TRBD1 covers 8 bases. There are 16 residues in the CDR3. Trimming cost V 4 bases and J 0 bases; bases outside gene matches: 2. The V gene's germline CDR1 is MNHEY and CDR2 SMNVEV (reference sequence). The CDR3 DNA reads as TGTGCCAGCAGTTCGACAGGGGCCTCCTATAATTCACCCCTCCACTTT. Translated: CASSSTGASYNSPLHF.